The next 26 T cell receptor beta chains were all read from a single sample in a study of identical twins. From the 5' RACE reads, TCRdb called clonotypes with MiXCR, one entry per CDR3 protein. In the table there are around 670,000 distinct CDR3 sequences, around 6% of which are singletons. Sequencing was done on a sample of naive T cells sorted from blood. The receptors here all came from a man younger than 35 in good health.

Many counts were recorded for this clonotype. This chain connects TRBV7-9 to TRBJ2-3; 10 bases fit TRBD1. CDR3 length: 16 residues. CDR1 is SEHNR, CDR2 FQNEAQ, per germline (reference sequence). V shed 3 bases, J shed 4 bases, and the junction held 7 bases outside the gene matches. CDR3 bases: TGTGCCAGCAGCTTCCCGGGGACAGGGGCCCCAGATACGCAGTATTTT. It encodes CASSFPGTGAPDTQYF.

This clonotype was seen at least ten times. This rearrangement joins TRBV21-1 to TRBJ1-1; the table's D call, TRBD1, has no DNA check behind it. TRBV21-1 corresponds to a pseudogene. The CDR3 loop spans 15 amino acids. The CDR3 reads CASSILSAQDTEAFF. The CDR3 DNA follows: TGTGCCAGCAGCATACTGTCCGCCCAGGACACTGAAGCTTTCTTT.

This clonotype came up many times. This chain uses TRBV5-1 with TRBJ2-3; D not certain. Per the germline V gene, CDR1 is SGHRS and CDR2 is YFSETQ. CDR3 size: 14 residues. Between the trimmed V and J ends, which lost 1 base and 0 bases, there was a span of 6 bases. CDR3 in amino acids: CASSLSRSTDTQYF. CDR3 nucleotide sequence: TGCGCCAGCAGCTTGTCCAGGAGCACAGATACGCAGTATTTT.

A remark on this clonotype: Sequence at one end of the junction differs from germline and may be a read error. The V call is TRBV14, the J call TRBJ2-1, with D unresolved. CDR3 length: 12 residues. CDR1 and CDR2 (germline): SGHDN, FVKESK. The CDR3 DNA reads TGTGCCAGCAGCCAATTAGGTCACGAGCGGTTCTTC. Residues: CASSQLGHERFF.

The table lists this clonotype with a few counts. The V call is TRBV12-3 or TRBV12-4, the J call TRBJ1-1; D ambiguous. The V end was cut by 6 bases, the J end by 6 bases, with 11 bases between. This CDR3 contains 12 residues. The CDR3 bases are TGTGCCAGCAGCACAGTTCTCGCTGAAGCTTTCTTT. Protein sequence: CASSTVLAEAFF.

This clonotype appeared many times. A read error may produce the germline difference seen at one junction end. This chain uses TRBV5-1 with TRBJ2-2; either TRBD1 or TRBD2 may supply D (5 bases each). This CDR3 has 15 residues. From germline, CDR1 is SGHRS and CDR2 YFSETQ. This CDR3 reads CASSVGTSNTGELFF. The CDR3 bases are TGTGCCAGCAGCGTAGGGACGTCCAACACCGGGGAGCTGTTTTTT.

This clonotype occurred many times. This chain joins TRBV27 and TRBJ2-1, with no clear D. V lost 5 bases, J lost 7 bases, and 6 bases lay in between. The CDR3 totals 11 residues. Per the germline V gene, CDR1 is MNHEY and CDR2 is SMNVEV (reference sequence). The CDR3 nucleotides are TGTGCCAGCAGTGCCTGGAATGAGCAGTTCTTC. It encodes CASSAWNEQFF.

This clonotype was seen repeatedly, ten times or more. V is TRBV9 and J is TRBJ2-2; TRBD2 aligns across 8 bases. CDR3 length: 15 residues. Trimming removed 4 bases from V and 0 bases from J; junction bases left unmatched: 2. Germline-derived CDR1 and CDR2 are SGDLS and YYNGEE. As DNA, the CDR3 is TGTGCCAGCAGCAATAGCGGGACGAACACCGGGGAGCTGTTTTTT. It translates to CASSNSGTNTGELFF.

CDR3 coding DNA: TGCGCCAGCAGCTGGAACTTCTTCTTAGAAGGAAACATTCAGTACTTC. Protein sequence: CASSWNFFLEGNIQYF. The genes are TRBV5-1 and TRBJ2-4; D is ambiguous. Trimming shortened V by 3 bases and J by 6 bases, and 19 bases separated the two germline ends. The CDR3 runs to 16 residues. CDR1 and CDR2 (germline): SGHRS, YFSETQ.

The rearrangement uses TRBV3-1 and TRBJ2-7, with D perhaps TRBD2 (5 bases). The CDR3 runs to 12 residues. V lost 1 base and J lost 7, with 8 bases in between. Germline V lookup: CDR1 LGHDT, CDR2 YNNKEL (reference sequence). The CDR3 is CASSQVPGEQYF. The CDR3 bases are TGTGCCAGCAGCCAAGTTCCGGGAGAGCAGTACTTC.

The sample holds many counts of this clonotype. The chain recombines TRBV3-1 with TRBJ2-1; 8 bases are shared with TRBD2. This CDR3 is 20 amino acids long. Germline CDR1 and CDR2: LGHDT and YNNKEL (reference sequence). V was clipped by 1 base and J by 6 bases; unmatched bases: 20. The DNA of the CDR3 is TGTGCCAGCAGCCAAGTAGTGGCAGGAGCGACTAGCGTCATCGTCAATGAGCAGTTCTTC. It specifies CASSQVVAGATSVIVNEQFF.

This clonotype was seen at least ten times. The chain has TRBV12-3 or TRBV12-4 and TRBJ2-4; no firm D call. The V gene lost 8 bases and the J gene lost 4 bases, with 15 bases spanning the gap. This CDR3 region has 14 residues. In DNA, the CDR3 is TGTGCCAGCGCAAACCGGGCTAGTAAAAACATTCAGTACTTC. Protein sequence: CASANRASKNIQYF.

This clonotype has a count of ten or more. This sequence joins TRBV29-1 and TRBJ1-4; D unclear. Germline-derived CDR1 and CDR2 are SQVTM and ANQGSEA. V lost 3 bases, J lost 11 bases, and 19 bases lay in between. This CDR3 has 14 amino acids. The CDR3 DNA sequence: TGCAGCGTTGACCGGCTAAAAGAAGGTGCTAAACTGTTTTTT. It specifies CSVDRLKEGAKLFF.

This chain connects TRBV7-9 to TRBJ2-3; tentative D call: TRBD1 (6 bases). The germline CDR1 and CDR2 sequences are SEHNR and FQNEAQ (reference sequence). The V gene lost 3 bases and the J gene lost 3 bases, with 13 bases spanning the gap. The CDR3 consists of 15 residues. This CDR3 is CASSFIGRGTDTQYF. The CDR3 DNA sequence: TGTGCCAGCAGCTTCATCGGCAGGGGAACAGATACGCAGTATTTT.

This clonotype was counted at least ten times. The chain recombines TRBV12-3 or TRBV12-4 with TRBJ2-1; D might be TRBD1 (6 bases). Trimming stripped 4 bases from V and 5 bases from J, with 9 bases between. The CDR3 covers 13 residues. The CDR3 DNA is TGTGCCAGCAGTTCGGACAGAAACAATGAGCAGTTCTTC. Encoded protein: CASSSDRNNEQFF.

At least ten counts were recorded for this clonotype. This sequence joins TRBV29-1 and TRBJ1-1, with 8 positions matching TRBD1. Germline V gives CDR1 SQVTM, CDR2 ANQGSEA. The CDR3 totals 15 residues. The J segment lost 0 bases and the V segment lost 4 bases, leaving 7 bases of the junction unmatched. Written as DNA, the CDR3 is TGCAGCGTTGTAGGACAGGGACTATTGAACACTGAAGCTTTCTTT. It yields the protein CSVVGQGLLNTEAFF.

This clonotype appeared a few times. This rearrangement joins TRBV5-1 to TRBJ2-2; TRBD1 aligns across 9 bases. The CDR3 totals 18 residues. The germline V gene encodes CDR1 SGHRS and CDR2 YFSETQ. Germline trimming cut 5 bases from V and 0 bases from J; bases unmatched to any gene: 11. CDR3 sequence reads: CASRIAGTGFANTGELFF. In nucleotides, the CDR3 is TGCGCCAGCAGAATAGCCGGGACAGGGTTCGCGAACACCGGGGAGCTGTTTTTT.

DNA for the CDR3: TGTGCCTGGACCGGGACTATAACAAATACGCAGTATTTT. Translated: CAWTGTITNTQYF. This chain connects TRBV30 to TRBJ2-3, with 7 bases aligning to TRBD2. CDR1 and CDR2 from the germline V gene are GTSNPN and SVGIG (reference sequence). The CDR3 has 13 residues. V gave up 4 bases and J gave up 7 bases; unmatched junction bases: 8.

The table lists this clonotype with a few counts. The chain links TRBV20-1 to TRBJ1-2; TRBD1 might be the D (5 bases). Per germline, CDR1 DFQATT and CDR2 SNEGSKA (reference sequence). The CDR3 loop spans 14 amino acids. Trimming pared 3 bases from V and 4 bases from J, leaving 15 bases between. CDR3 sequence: CSARVGVDLYGYTF. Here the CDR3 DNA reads TGCAGTGCTAGGGTAGGGGTCGATCTCTATGGCTACACCTTC.

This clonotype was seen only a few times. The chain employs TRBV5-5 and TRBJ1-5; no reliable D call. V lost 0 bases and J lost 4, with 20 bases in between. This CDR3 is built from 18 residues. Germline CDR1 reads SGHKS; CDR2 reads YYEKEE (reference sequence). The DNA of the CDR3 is TGTGCCAGCAGCTTGGCCGGGGTTTGGACGGGAAAAAATCAGCCCCAGCATTTT. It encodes CASSLAGVWTGKNQPQHF.

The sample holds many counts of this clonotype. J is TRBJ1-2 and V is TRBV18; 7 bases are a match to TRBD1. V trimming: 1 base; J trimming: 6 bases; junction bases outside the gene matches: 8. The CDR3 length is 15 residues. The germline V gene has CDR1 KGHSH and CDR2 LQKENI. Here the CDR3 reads CASSPRQGEPHGYTF. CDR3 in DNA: TGTGCCAGCTCACCACGTCAGGGGGAACCTCATGGCTACACCTTC.

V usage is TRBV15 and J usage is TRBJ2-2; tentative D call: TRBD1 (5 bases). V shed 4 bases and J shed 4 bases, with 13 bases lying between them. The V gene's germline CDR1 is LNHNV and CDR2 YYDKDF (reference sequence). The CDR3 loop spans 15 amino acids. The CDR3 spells CATSTRVSGTGELFF. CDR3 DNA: TGTGCCACCAGCACCAGGGTCTCGGGCACCGGGGAGCTGTTTTTT.

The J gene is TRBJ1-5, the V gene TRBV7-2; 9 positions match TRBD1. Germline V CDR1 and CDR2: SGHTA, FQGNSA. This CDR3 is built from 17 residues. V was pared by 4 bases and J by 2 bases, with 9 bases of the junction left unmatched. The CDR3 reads CASSSPAGQGGNQPQHF. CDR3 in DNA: TGTGCCAGCAGCTCACCTGCGGGACAGGGAGGCAATCAGCCCCAGCATTTT.

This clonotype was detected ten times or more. CDR3 region: CASSQDLDEQFF. CDR3 bases: TGTGCCAGCAGCCAAGATCTCGATGAGCAGTTCTTC. J is TRBJ2-1 and V is TRBV4-2, with D hard to call. Germline CDR1 LGHNA, CDR2 YNFKEQ. CDR3 length equals 12 residues. The ends were cut back, 0 bases at V and 8 bases at J, with 5 bases in the middle.

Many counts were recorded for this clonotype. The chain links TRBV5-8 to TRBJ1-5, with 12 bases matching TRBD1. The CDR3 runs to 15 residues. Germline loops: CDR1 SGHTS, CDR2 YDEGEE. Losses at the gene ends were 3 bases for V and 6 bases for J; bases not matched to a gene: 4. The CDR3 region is CASSSGQGAGQPQHF. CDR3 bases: TGTGCCAGCAGCTCGGGACAGGGGGCCGGTCAGCCCCAGCATTTT.

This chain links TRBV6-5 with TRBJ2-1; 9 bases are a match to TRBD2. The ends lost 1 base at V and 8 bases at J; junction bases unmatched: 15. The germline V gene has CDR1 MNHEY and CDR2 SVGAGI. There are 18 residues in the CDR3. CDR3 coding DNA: TGTGCCAGCAGTTACTTGTGGGGACGGCAGCGGGAGGCATATGAGCAGTTCTTC. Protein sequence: CASSYLWGRQREAYEQFF.